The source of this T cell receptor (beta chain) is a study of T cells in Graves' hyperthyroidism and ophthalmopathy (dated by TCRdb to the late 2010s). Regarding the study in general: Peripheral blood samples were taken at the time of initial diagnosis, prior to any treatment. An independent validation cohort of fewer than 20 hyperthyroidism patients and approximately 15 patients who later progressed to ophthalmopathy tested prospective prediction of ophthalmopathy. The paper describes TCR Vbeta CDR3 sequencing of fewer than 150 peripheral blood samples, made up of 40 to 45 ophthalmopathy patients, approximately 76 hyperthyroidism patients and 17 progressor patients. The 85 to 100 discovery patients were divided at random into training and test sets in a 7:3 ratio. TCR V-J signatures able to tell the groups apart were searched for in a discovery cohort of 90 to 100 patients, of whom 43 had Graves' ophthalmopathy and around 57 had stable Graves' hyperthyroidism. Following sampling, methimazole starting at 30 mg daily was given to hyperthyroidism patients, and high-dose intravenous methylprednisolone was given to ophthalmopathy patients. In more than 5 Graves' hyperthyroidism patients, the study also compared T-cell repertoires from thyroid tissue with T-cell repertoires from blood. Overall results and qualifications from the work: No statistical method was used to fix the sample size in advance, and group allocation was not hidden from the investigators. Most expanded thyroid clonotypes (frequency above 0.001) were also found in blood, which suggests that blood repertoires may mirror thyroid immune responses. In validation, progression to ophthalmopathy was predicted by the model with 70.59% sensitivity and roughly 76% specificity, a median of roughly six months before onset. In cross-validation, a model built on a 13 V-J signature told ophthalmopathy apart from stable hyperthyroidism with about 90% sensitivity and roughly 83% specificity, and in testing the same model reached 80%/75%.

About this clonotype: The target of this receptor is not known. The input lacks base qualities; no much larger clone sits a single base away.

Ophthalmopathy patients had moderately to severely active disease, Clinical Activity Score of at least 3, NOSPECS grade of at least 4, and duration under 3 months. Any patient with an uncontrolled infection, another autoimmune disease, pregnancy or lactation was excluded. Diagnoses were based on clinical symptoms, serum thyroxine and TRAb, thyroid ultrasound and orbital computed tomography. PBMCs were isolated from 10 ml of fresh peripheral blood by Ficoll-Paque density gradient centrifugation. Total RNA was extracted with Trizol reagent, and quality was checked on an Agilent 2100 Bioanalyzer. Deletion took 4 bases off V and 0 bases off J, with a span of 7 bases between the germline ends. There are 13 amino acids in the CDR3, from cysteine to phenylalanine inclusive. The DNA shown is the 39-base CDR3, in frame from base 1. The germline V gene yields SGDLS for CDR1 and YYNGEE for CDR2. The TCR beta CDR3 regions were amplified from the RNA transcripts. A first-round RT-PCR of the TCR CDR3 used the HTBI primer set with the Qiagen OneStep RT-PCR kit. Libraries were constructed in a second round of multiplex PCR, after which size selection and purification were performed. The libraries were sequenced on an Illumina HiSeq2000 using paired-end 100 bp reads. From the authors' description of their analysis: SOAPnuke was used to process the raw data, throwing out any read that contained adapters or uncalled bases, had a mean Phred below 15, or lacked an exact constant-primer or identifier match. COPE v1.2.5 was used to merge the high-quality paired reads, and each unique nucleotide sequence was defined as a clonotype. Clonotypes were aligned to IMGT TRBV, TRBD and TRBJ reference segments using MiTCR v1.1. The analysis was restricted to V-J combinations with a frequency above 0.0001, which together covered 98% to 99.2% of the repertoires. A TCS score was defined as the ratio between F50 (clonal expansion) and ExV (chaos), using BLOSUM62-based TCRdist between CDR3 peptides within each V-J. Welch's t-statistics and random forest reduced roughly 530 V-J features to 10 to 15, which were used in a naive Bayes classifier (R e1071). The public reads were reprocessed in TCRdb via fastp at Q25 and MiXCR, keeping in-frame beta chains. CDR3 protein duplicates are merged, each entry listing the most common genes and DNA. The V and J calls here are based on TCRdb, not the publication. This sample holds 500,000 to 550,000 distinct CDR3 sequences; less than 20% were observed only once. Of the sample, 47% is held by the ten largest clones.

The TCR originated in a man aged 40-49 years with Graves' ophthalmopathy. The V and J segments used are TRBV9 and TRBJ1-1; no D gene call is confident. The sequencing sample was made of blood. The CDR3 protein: CASSFQVNTEAFF. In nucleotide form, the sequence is TGTGCCAGCAGCTTTCAGGTGAACACTGAAGCTTTCTTT. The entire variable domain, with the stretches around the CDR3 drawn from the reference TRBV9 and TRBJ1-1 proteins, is DSGVTQTPKHLITATGQRVTLRCSPRSGDLSVYWYQQSLDQGLQFLIQYYNGEERAKGNILERFSAQQFPDLHSELNLSSLELGDSALYFCASSFQVNTEAFFGQGTRLTVV.